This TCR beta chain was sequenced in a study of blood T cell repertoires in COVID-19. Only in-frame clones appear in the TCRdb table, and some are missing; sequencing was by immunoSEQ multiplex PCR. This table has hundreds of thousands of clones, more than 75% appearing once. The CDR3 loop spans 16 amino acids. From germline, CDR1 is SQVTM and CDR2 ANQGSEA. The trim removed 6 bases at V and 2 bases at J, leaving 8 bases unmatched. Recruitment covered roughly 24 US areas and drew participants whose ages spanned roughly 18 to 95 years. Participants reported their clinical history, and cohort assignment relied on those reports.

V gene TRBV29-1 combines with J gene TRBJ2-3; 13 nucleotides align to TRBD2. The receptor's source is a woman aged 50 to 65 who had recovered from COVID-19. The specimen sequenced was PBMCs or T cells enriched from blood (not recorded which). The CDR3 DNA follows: TGCAGCGTGGAACCGGGACTAGCGGGGAACACAGATACGCAGTATTTT. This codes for CSVEPGLAGNTDTQYF.